This entry lists 22 T cell receptor beta chains sequenced from one sample in a study of T cell changes during pregnancy in multiple sclerosis. The assay was immunoSEQ multiplex PCR, and TCRdb's table has in-frame clones only and misses some. The table has 45,000 to 50,000 clones, about 90% seen once. The specimen was CD8+ T cells from peripheral blood mononuclear cells, collected after pregnancy. All receptors come from a female donor with multiple sclerosis, enrolled in a pregnancy study.

The table lists this clone with a few counts. The chain couples TRBV4-3 to TRBJ1-1; no definite D call. CDR1 and CDR2 from the germline V gene are LGHNA and YSLEER. Trimming left V 4 bases short and J 5 bases short, with 23 bases between. The CDR3 is 17 residues long. The CDR3 region is CASSLEVGSTGWTEAFF. CDR3 nucleotides: TGCGCCAGCAGCCTGGAAGTGGGTAGCACGGGTTGGACTGAAGCTTTCTTT.

V gene TRBV7-2 combines with J gene TRBJ1-1, with 10 bases identical to TRBD1. The germline V gene encodes CDR1 SGHTA and CDR2 FQGNSA. The CDR3 runs to 13 residues. Trimming took 5 bases from V and 6 from J; bases not matched to a gene: 3. The DNA of the CDR3 is TGTGCCAGCAGCCTGGGGACAGGGGCTGAAGCTTTCTTT. It codes for CASSLGTGAEAFF.

This chain links TRBV25-1 with TRBJ2-2; 7 nucleotides align to TRBD1. Germline CDR1 reads MGHDK; CDR2 reads SYGVNS. Germline trimming cut 1 base from V and 8 bases from J; bases unmatched to any gene: 7. The CDR3 length is 15 residues. CDR3 bases: TGTGCCAGCAGTGAATGGGGCAGGGGGAGTGGGGAGCTGTTTTTT. This translates into CASSEWGRGSGELFF.

The J gene is TRBJ2-7, the V gene TRBV19, with D hard to call. This CDR3 is 14 amino acids long. Per the germline V gene, CDR1 is LNHDA and CDR2 is SQIVND (reference sequence). Trimming cost V 5 bases and J 0 bases, with 11 bases left between them. The CDR3 sequence is CASSLSGSSYEQYF. The CDR3 bases are TGTGCCAGTAGTCTGTCAGGAAGCTCCTACGAGCAGTACTTC.

The chain links TRBV27 to TRBJ2-7, with D hard to call. V dropped 0 bases and J dropped 6 bases, with 6 bases sitting between them. The germline CDR1 and CDR2 sequences are MNHEY and SMNVEV (reference sequence). CDR3 length: 12 residues. The CDR3 coding sequence is TGTGCCAGCAGTTTATCTCCCGGCGAGCAGTACTTC. Residues: CASSLSPGEQYF.

This chain links TRBV27 with TRBJ1-1, with D unresolved. V shed 4 bases and J shed 0 bases, with 9 bases lying between them. The CDR3 spans 14 residues. Germline lookup yields CDR1 MNHEY and CDR2 SMNVEV (reference sequence). CDR3 region: CASSWSAVNTEAFF. The CDR3, as DNA: TGTGCCAGCAGTTGGTCGGCGGTGAACACTGAAGCTTTCTTT.

This clone was counted once. This chain joins TRBV7-9 and TRBJ2-3; D might be TRBD2 (5 bases). The CDR3 has 16 residues. V shed 4 bases and J shed 0 bases, with 14 bases lying between them. Germline values: CDR1 SEHNR, CDR2 FQNEAQ (reference sequence). Written as DNA, the CDR3 is TGTGCCAGCAGCTCTATCGCGGAGGAAAGCACAGATACGCAGTATTTT. Translation: CASSSIAEESTDTQYF.

This rearrangement joins TRBV6-6 to TRBJ2-5; a weak D match, TRBD2 (6 bases). Germline V gene sequence: CDR1 MNHNY, CDR2 SVGAGI (reference sequence). The V end lost 0 bases, the J end lost 5 bases, and 13 bases lay between the germline ends. The CDR3 runs to 15 residues. For the CDR3, the DNA is TGTGCCAGCAGTTACTCGACGGGACTGGGGGAGACCCAGTACTTC. Protein: CASSYSTGLGETQYF.

CDR3 DNA: TGTGCCCTAGCTGGGAGCTACGAGCAGTACTTC. Translating gives CALAGSYEQYF. This chain connects TRBV7-9 to TRBJ2-7; D might be TRBD2 (5 bases). Germline V gene sequence: CDR1 SEHNR, CDR2 FQNEAQ (reference sequence). Trimming cost V 11 bases and J 3 bases, with 11 bases left between them. The CDR3 covers 11 residues.

The chain has TRBV30 and TRBJ2-5, with a possible D match to TRBD2 (6 bases). Deletions cut 0 bases from V and 7 bases from J, with 12 bases between. The CDR3 extends over 13 amino acids. Germline CDR1 is GTSNPN and CDR2 is SVGIG (reference sequence). The DNA of the CDR3 is TGTGCCTGGAGTGTACTCGGGGGTGGGACCCAGTACTTC. Protein product: CAWSVLGGGTQYF.

This clone was seen just once. This chain uses TRBV19 with TRBJ1-5, with 9 nucleotides matching TRBD1. The CDR3 sequence is 19 residues long. V shed 4 bases and J 0 bases; nucleotides not matched to a gene: 13. CDR1 is LNHDA and CDR2 is SQIVND in the germline V gene (reference sequence). CDR3 amino acids: CASSNGDRTGAYSNQPQHF. Here the CDR3 DNA reads TGTGCCAGTAGTAATGGCGATCGGACAGGGGCTTATAGCAATCAGCCCCAGCATTTT.

The chain links TRBV1 to TRBJ2-5; the D call in the table, TRBD2, was not verified against the DNA. TRBV1 is a known pseudogene. The CDR3 covers 18 residues. CDR3 region: CTSSQVGGLAGEEETQYF. The CDR3 coding sequence is TGCACCAGCAGCCAAGTTGGGGGACTAGCGGGAGAAGAAGAGACCCAGTACTTC.

CDR3 sequence reads: CATPRVGNEQFF. Here the CDR3 DNA reads TGTGCCACCCCGAGGGTGGGCAATGAGCAGTTCTTC. This chain links TRBV2 with TRBJ2-1; D perhaps matches TRBD2 (5 bases). This CDR3 region has 12 residues. Germline values: CDR1 SNHLY, CDR2 FYNNEI. Trimming took off 10 bases at V and 6 bases at J, with 13 bases between the two ends.

The count of this clone is one. The J gene is TRBJ2-1, the V gene TRBV11-2; no clear D gene. This CDR3 contains 14 residues. The V and J ends lost 2 bases and 1 base respectively, with 6 bases between them. Per the germline V gene, CDR1 is SGHAT and CDR2 is FQNNGV. DNA of the CDR3: TGTGCCAGCAGCTTAACAGATTCCTACAATGAGCAGTTCTTC. Translating it yields CASSLTDSYNEQFF.

The chain carries TRBV10-1 and TRBJ1-2, with D perhaps TRBD1 (5 bases). The CDR3 covers 14 residues. CDR1 and CDR2 (germline): WNHNN, SYGVQD (reference sequence). V was pared by 11 bases and J by 3 bases, with 19 bases between. CDR3 sequence reads: CAGLCGTLDYGYTF. CDR3 nucleotides: TGCGCCGGCTTGTGCGGGACTCTAGACTATGGCTACACCTTC.

The chain carries TRBV29-1 and TRBJ1-1; 10 bases line up with TRBD1. The CDR3 consists of 11 residues. The germline V gene has CDR1 SQVTM and CDR2 ANQGSEA. The V gene end was trimmed by 6 bases and the J gene end by 12 bases; junction bases not matched to a gene: 7. Here the CDR3 DNA reads TGCAGCGTCCCGGGACAGGGGATTTCTTTCTTT. Its protein product is CSVPGQGISFF.

V gene TRBV2 combines with J gene TRBJ2-1; 8 bases fit TRBD1. Germline V CDR1 and CDR2: SNHLY, FYNNEI. The junction had 22 bases not matched to a gene; V was cut back by 7 bases and J by 5 bases. The CDR3 loop spans 19 amino acids. The CDR3 is CASISGGIRTILIDNEQFF. CDR3 DNA: TGTGCCAGCATCTCAGGGGGCATTCGTACCATCCTCATTGACAATGAGCAGTTCTTC.

The chain joins TRBV27 to TRBJ1-5, with D possibly TRBD1 on 5 matching bases. This CDR3 region has 16 residues. Trimming took 2 bases from V and 3 from J, leaving 14 bases between them. Germline CDR1 reads MNHEY; CDR2 reads SMNVEV (reference sequence). CDR3 loop: CASSLRAGPLNQPQHF. Here the CDR3 DNA reads TGTGCCAGCAGTTTACGGGCAGGGCCCCTCAATCAGCCCCAGCATTTT.

The chain is built from TRBV7-9 and TRBJ1-2, with 7 bases aligning to TRBD1. The junction had 13 bases not matched to a gene; V was cut back by 5 bases and J by 1 base. Per germline, CDR1 SEHNR and CDR2 FQNEAQ (reference sequence). This CDR3 comprises 17 residues. The CDR3 sequence: CASSELMFRGNNYGYTF. The CDR3 DNA reads as TGTGCCAGCAGCGAGTTGATGTTCAGGGGGAATAACTATGGCTACACCTTC.

The rearrangement uses TRBV13 and TRBJ2-7, with D unresolved. This CDR3 has 17 residues. Germline V gene lookup returns CDR1 PRHDT and CDR2 FYEKMQ (reference sequence). V was trimmed by 5 bases and J by 0 bases, leaving 20 bases between them. The CDR3 bases are TGTGCCAGCAGCCACTTTCCTTCACCGCCGAGCTCCTACGAGCAGTACTTC. It yields the protein CASSHFPSPPSSYEQYF.

This clone was observed a handful of times. The V gene is TRBV30, the J gene TRBJ1-1, with TRBD1 matching over 7 bases. Germline V lookup: CDR1 GTSNPN, CDR2 SVGIG (reference sequence). The trim removed 0 bases at V and 2 bases at J, leaving 6 bases unmatched. The CDR3 runs to 15 residues. CDR3 amino acids: CAWSVPGQLNTEAFF. CDR3 bases: TGTGCCTGGAGTGTACCGGGACAGTTAAACACTGAAGCTTTCTTT.

The gene calls are TRBV6-5 and TRBJ1-1; perhaps TRBD1 as D (5 bases). The germline gives CDR1 MNHEY, CDR2 SVGAGI. This CDR3 comprises 13 residues. The germline V and J ends were trimmed by 6 bases and 5 bases, with 13 bases remaining between them. CDR3 sequence: CASRVGEWTEAFF. The CDR3 nucleotides are TGTGCCAGCAGGGTAGGGGAATGGACTGAAGCTTTCTTT.